What follows are 17 T cell receptor beta chains derived from one specimen sequenced in a study of cytomegalovirus exposure and HLA in healthy donors. PCR involved 60 Vbeta and 13 Jbeta primers. Clones were read by immunoSEQ multiplex PCR, and TCRdb kept only the in-frame ones, dropping some. The sample carries about 230,000 clones, 77% recorded once. The source material was PBMCs. Every receptor here comes from a woman in her fifties or sixties in good health and CMV-seropositive.

This clone was observed a single time. This rearrangement joins TRBV5-1 to TRBJ2-3, with 8 bases identical to TRBD2. V was clipped by 0 bases and J by 4 bases; unmatched bases: 10. Germline V CDR1 and CDR2: SGHRS, YFSETQ. The CDR3 runs 17 residues. The CDR3 sequence: CASSLGIGAGAADTQYF. In nucleotides, the CDR3 is TGCGCCAGCAGCTTGGGTATAGGAGCGGGAGCCGCAGATACGCAGTATTTT. The full variable domain, rest sourced from reference TRBV5-1 and TRBJ2-3, is KAGVTQTPRYLIKTRGQQVTLSCSPISGHRSVSWYQQTPGQGLQFLFEYFSETQRNKGNFPGRFSGRQFSNSRSEMNVSTLELGDSALYLCASSLGIGAGAADTQYFGPGTRLTVL.

The chain has TRBV5-4 and TRBJ2-2, with D perhaps TRBD2 (5 bases). Trimming pared 0 bases from V and 3 bases from J, leaving 9 bases between. The CDR3 is 15 amino acids. Germline V CDR1 and CDR2: SGHNT, YYREEE (reference sequence). The chain's CDR3 is CASSLGGFDTGELFF. CDR3 coding DNA: TGTGCCAGCAGCTTGGGAGGGTTCGACACCGGGGAGCTGTTTTTT. Combining the CDR3 with reference TRBV5-4 and TRBJ2-2 gives the whole variable domain ETGVTQSPTHLIKTRGQQVTLRCSSQSGHNTVSWYQQALGQGPQFIFQYYREEENGRGNFPPRFSGLQFPNYSSELNVNALELDDSALYLCASSLGGFDTGELFFGEGSRLTVL.

This clone was observed a handful of times. A much larger clone differs from this one at a single base, so this may be a read error. J is TRBJ2-1 and V is TRBV30, with 8 nucleotides matching TRBD1. The CDR3 is 16 amino acids. Germline CDR1 and CDR2: GTSNPN and SVGIG (reference sequence). Losses at the gene ends were 5 bases for V and 7 bases for J; bases not matched to a gene: 16. CDR3 DNA sequence: TGTGCCTGGGGGGTGGACAGGGAATTTTCGGGGAATGAGCAGTTCTTC. It encodes CAWGVDREFSGNEQFF.

The chain links TRBV2 to TRBJ2-2; 7 nucleotides align to TRBD1. The CDR3 consists of 16 residues. Germline lookup yields CDR1 SNHLY and CDR2 FYNNEI. Germline trimming cut 6 bases from V and 2 bases from J; bases unmatched to any gene: 9. CDR3 in DNA: TGTGCCAGCAGGGGACAGTCGGCCCCCAACACCGGGGAGCTGTTTTTT. It translates to CASRGQSAPNTGELFF.

The chain carries TRBV11-2 and TRBJ2-7, with a tentative D call TRBD1 (5 bases). Trimming pared 3 bases from V and 2 bases from J, leaving 11 bases between. Germline CDR1 SGHAT, CDR2 FQNNGV. There are 14 residues in the CDR3. The CDR3 DNA reads as TGTGCCAGCAGCTTTATAGGGGTCCCCTACGAGCAGTACTTC. Amino acids: CASSFIGVPYEQYF.

The chain uses TRBV9 and TRBJ2-5, with D possibly being TRBD2 (6 bases). Germline V gene data show CDR1 as SGDLS and CDR2 as YYNGEE. The CDR3 is made up of 15 amino acids. Trimming shortened V by 6 bases and J by 5 bases, and 20 bases separated the two germline ends. The CDR3 nucleotides are TGTGCCAGCACCCCTCGGGGGACGCAAGGGGAGACCCAGTACTTC. It specifies CASTPRGTQGETQYF.

The chain recombines TRBV2 with TRBJ2-4; 8 positions agree with TRBD2. The J segment lost 9 bases and the V segment lost 4 bases, leaving 8 bases of the junction unmatched. The V gene's germline CDR1 is SNHLY and CDR2 FYNNEI. This CDR3 region has 14 residues. This chain's CDR3 is CASSAPGLGGIQYF. The CDR3 DNA follows: TGTGCCAGCAGTGCCCCGGGACTAGGTGGCATTCAGTACTTC.

The chain uses TRBV30 and TRBJ1-2, with a weak D call TRBD1 (6 bases). Trimming left V 2 bases short and J 7 bases short, with 11 bases between. CDR3 length: 12 residues. Germline V gives CDR1 GTSNPN, CDR2 SVGIG (reference sequence). The CDR3 region is CAWSLQGIGYTF. The CDR3 DNA follows: TGTGCCTGGAGTTTACAGGGAATTGGCTACACCTTC.

This sequence joins TRBV14 and TRBJ1-1; D is undetermined. The CDR3 sequence is 15 residues long. Trimming pared 1 base from V and 0 bases from J, leaving 9 bases between. Germline V lookup: CDR1 SGHDN, CDR2 FVKESK. The CDR3 sequence: CASSQGRGLNTEAFF. As DNA, the CDR3 is TGTGCCAGCAGCCAAGGAAGAGGATTGAACACTGAAGCTTTCTTT.

The genes are TRBV7-2 and TRBJ1-1; 7 bases agree with TRBD1. The V gene end was trimmed by 5 bases and the J gene end by 5 bases; junction bases not matched to a gene: 8. This CDR3 has 14 residues. The germline gives CDR1 SGHTA, CDR2 FQGNSA. In nucleotides, the CDR3 is TGTGCCAGCAGCCTGTACGGGACAGAGACTGAAGCTTTCTTT. Amino acid sequence: CASSLYGTETEAFF.

The CDR3 region has the DNA TGTGCTAGTGGTTTGGTATTGCGGGGCCCGAACACCGGGGAGCTGTTTTTT. It is translated as CASGLVLRGPNTGELFF. The V gene is TRBV12-5, the J gene TRBJ2-2; D may be TRBD2 (6 bases). V lost 0 bases and J 0 bases, leaving 11 bases between the germline ends. CDR3 size: 17 residues. Germline V lookup: CDR1 LGHNT, CDR2 FRNRAP.

The J gene is TRBJ1-4, the V gene TRBV21-1; the DNA was not compared with TRBD1, the D call given in the table. TRBV21-1 is described as a pseudogene. The CDR3 runs to 17 residues. In DNA, the CDR3 is TGTGCCAGCAGCAAAGATTCAGTGGGGACAAAGAATGAAAAACTGTTTTTT. Translation gives CASSKDSVGTKNEKLFF.

This chain uses TRBV5-1 with TRBJ1-4; D is unclear. The CDR3 runs to 14 residues. V was shortened by 4 bases and J by 8 bases, with 15 bases between the two germline ends. Looked up from germline, CDR1 is SGHRS and CDR2 is YFSETQ. The CDR3 nucleotides are TGCGCCAGCAGCCCCGGGAACGACGGGGAAAAACTGTTTTTT. This sequence encodes CASSPGNDGEKLFF. The complete variable domain, with remaining parts taken from reference TRBV5-1 and TRBJ1-4, reads KAGVTQTPRYLIKTRGQQVTLSCSPISGHRSVSWYQQTPGQGLQFLFEYFSETQRNKGNFPGRFSGRQFSNSRSEMNVSTLELGDSALYLCASSPGNDGEKLFFGSGTQLSVL.

The CDR3 bases are TGTGCCAGCAGTACCGGGACAGGGGGGTCCGGGGAGCTGTTTTTT. It yields the protein CASSTGTGGSGELFF. The chain recombines TRBV6-9 with TRBJ2-2; 11 nucleotides align to TRBD1. In germline, CDR1 is MNHGY, CDR2 SVAAGI. The CDR3 is made up of 15 amino acids. V shed 5 bases, J shed 6 bases, and the junction held 5 bases outside the gene matches.

This clone was detected only a few times. The chain couples TRBV2 to TRBJ2-7; D might be TRBD2 (6 bases). The germline V gene has CDR1 SNHLY and CDR2 FYNNEI. CDR3 size: 14 residues. With 8 bases removed from V and 7 bases from J, the gap between germline ends came to 21 bases. The CDR3 bases are TGTGCCAGCTACGGGAGCAGGGTAGTAGGGGAGCAGTACTTC. This encodes CASYGSRVVGEQYF.

In its sample, this clone was seen a few times. This rearrangement joins TRBV5-1 to TRBJ2-5; D may be TRBD2 (5 bases). Deletions cut 3 bases from V and 5 bases from J, with 11 bases between. CDR1 is SGHRS and CDR2 is YFSETQ in the germline V gene. The CDR3 is made up of 13 amino acids. The CDR3 nucleotides read TGCGCCAGCAGCTCCCAGTGGGAGGAGACCCAGTACTTC. Translation gives CASSSQWEETQYF.

This chain joins TRBV29-1 and TRBJ1-2, with D tentatively TRBD1 (5 bases). Germline CDR1 SQVTM, CDR2 ANQGSEA. Trimming took 6 bases from V and 0 from J, leaving 14 bases between them. This CDR3 contains 14 residues. The CDR3 reads CSVAGGNSNYGYTF. The DNA for the CDR3 is TGCAGCGTCGCGGGGGGGAATTCTAACTATGGCTACACCTTC.